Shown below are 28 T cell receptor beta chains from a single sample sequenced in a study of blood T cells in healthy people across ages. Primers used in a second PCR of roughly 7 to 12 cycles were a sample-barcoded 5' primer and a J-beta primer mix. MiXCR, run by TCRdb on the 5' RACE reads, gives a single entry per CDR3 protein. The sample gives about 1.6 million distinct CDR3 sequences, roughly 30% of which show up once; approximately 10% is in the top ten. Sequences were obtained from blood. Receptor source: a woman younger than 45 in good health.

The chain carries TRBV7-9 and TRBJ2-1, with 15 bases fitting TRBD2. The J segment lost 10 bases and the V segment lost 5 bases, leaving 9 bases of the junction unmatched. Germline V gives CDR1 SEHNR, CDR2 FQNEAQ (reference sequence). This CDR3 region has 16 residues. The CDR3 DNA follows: TGTGCCAGCAGCCAAGGGACTAGCGGGAGGACGAGGGAGCAGTTCTTC. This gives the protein CASSQGTSGRTREQFF. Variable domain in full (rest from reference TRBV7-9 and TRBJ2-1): DTGVSQNPRHKITKRGQNVTFRCDPISEHNRLYWYRQTLGQGPEFLTYFQNEAQLEKSRLLSDRFSAERPKGSFSTLEIQRTEQGDSAMYLCASSQGTSGRTREQFFGPGTRLTVL.

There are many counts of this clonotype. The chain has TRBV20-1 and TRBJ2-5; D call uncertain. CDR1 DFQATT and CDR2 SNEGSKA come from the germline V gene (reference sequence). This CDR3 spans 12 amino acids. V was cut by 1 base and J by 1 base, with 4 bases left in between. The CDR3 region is CSARVVQETQYF. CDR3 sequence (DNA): TGCAGTGCTAGAGTTGTCCAAGAGACCCAGTACTTC.

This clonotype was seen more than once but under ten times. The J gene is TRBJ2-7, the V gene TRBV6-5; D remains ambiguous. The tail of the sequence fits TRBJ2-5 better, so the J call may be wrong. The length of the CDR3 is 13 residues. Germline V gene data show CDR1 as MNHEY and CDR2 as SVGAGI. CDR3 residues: CASSFNEGETQYF. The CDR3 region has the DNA TGTGCCAGCAGCTTTAATGAAGGAGAGACCCAGTACTTC.

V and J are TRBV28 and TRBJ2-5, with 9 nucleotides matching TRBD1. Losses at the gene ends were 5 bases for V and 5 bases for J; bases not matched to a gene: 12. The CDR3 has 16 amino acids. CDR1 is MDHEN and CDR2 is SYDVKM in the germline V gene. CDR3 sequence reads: CASSTYSTGGQETQYF. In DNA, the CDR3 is TGTGCCAGCAGTACATACTCGACAGGGGGACAGGAGACCCAGTACTTC.

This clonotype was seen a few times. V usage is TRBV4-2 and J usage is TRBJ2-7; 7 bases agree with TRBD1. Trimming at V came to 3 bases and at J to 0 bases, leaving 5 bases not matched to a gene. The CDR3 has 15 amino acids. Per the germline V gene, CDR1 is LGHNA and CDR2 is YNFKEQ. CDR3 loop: CASSHLGQNSYEQYF. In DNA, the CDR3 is TGTGCCAGCAGCCACCTGGGACAGAACTCCTACGAGCAGTACTTC.

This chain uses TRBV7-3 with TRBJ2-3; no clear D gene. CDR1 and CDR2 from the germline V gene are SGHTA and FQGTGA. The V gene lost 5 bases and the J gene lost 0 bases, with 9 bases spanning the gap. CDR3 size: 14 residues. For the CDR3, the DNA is TGTGCCAGCAGCGAAACTTCTAGCACAGATACGCAGTATTTT. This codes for CASSETSSTDTQYF.

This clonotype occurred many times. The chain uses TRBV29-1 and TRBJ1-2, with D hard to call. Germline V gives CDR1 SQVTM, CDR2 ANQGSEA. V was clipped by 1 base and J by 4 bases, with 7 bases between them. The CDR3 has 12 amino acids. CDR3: CSVEVGSYGYTF. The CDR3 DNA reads TGCAGCGTTGAAGTAGGGAGCTATGGCTACACCTTC.

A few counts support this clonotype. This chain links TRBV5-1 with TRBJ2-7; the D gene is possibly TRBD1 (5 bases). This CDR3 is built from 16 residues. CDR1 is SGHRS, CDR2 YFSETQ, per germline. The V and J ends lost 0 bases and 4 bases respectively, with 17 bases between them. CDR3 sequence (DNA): TGCGCCAGCAGCTTGGGCAAGACAGAGCCTACTTACGAGCAGTACTTC. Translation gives CASSLGKTEPTYEQYF.

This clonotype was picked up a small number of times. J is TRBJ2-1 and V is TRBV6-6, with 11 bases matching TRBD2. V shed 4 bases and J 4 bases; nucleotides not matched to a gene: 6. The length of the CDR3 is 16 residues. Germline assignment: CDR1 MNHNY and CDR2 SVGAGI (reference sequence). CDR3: CASSSPTSGEYNEQFF. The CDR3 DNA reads TGTGCCAGCAGTTCCCCGACTAGCGGGGAATACAATGAGCAGTTCTTC.

CDR3 loop: CASSLPGGRPYNEQFF. In nucleotides, the CDR3 is TGCGCCAGCAGCCTCCCGGGCGGGAGACCTTACAATGAGCAGTTCTTC. The chain recombines TRBV5-1 with TRBJ2-1; 7 bases are shared with TRBD2. This CDR3 has 16 amino acids. V shed 4 bases, J shed 4 bases, and the junction held 11 bases outside the gene matches. Germline V gene sequence: CDR1 SGHRS, CDR2 YFSETQ.

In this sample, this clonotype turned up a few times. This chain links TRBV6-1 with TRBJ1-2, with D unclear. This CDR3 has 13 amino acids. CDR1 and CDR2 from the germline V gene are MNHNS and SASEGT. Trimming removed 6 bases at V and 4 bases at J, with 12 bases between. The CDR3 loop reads CASRLARSYGYTF. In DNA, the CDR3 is TGTGCCAGCAGACTTGCAAGGTCCTATGGCTACACCTTC.

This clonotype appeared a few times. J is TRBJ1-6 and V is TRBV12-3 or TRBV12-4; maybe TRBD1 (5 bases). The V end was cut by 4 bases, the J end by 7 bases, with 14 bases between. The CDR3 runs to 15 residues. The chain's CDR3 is CASSSMSQGNSPLHF. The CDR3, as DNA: TGTGCCAGCAGTTCGATGAGCCAGGGAAATTCACCCCTCCACTTT.

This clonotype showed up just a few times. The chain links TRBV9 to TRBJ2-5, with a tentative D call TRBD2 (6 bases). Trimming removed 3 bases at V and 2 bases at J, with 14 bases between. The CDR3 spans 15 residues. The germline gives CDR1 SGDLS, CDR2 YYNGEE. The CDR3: CASSDRLGLQETQYF. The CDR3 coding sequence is TGTGCCAGCAGCGACAGGCTGGGACTTCAAGAGACCCAGTACTTC.

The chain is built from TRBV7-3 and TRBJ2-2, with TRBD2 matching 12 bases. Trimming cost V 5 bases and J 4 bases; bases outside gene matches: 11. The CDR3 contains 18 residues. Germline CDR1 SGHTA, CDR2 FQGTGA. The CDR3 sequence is CASSPQPAGLAGTGELFF. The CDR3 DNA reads TGTGCCAGCAGCCCCCAACCTGCGGGACTAGCGGGCACCGGGGAGCTGTTTTTT.

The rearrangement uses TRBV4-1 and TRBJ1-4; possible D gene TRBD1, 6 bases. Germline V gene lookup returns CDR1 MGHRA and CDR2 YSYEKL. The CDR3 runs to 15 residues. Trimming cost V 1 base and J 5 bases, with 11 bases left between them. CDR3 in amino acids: CASSQAGTSNEKLFF. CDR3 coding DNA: TGCGCCAGCAGCCAAGCCGGGACAAGCAATGAAAAACTGTTTTTT.

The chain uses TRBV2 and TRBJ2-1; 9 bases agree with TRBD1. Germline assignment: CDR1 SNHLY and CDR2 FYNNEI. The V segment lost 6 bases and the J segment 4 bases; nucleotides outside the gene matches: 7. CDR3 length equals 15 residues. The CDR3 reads CASRTGTGTYNEQFF. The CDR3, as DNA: TGTGCCAGCAGGACCGGGACAGGGACGTACAATGAGCAGTTCTTC.

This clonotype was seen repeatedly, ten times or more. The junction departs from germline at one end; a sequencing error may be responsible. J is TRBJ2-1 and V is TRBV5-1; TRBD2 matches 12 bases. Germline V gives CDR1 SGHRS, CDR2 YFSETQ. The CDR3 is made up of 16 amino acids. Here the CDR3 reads CASSLAGGGSYNEQFF. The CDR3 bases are TGTGCCAGCAGCCTAGCGGGAGGGGGCTCCTACAATGAGCAGTTCTTC.

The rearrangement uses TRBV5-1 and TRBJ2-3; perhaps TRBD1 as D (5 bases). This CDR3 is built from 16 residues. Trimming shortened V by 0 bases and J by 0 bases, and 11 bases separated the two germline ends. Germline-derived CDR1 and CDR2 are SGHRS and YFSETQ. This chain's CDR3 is CASSLDKGFSTDTQYF. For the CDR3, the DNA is TGCGCCAGCAGCTTGGATAAGGGGTTTAGCACAGATACGCAGTATTTT. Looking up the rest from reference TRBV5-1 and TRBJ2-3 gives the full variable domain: KAGVTQTPRYLIKTRGQQVTLSCSPISGHRSVSWYQQTPGQGLQFLFEYFSETQRNKGNFPGRFSGRQFSNSRSEMNVSTLELGDSALYLCASSLDKGFSTDTQYFGPGTRLTVL.

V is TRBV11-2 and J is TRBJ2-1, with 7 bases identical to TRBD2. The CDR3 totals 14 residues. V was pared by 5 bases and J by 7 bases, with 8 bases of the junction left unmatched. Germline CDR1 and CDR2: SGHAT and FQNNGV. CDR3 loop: CASSRGGSRNEQFF. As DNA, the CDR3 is TGTGCCAGCAGCCGGGGAGGGTCGCGGAATGAGCAGTTCTTC.

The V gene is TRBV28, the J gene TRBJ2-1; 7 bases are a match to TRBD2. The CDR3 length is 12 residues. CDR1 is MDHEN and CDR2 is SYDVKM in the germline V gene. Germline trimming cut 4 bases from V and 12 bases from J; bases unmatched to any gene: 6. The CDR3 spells CASSSRTRPQFF. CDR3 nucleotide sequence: TGTGCCAGCAGTTCACGGACTAGACCGCAGTTCTTC.

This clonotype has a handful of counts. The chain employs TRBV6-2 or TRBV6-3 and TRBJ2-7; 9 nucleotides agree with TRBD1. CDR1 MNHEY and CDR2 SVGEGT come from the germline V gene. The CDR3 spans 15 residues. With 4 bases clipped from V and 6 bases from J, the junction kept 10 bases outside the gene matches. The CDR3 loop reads CASSSGTGHQGEQYF. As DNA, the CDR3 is TGTGCCAGCAGTTCCGGGACAGGGCACCAGGGCGAGCAGTACTTC.

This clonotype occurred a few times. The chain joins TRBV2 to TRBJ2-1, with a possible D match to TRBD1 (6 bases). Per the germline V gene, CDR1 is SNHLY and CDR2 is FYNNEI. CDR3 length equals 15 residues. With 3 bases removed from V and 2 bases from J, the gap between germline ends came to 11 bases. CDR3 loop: CASSDQGRTYNEQFF. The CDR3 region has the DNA TGTGCCAGCAGTGATCAGGGGCGAACCTACAATGAGCAGTTCTTC.

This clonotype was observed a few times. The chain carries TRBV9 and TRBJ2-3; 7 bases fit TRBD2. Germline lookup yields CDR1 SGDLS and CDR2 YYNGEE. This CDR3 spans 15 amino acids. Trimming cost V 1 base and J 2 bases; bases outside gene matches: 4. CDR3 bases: TGTGCCAGCAGCGTAAGCGGGACGGACACAGATACGCAGTATTTT. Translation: CASSVSGTDTDTQYF.

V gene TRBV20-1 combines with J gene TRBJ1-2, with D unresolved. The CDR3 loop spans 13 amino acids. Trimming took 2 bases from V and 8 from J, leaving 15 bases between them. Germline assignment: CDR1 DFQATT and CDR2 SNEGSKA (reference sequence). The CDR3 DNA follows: TGCAGTGCTAGACTCCTGGGCGGGAACGGCTACACCTTC. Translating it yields CSARLLGGNGYTF.

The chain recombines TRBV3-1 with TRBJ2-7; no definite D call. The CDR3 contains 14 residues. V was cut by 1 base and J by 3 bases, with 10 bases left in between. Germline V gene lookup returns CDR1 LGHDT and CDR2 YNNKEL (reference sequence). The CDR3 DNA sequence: TGTGCCAGCAGCCAAGGGAGTAGGCACTACGAGCAGTACTTC. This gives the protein CASSQGSRHYEQYF.

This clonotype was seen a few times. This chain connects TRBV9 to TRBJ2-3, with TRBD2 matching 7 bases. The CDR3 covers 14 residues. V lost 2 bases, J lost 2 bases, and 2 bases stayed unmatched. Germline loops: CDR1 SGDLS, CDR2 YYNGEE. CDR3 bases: TGTGCCAGCAGCGTCAGCGGGAACACAGATACGCAGTATTTT. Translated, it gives CASSVSGNTDTQYF. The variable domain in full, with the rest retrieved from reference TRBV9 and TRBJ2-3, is DSGVTQTPKHLITATGQRVTLRCSPRSGDLSVYWYQQSLDQGLQFLIQYYNGEERAKGNILERFSAQQFPDLHSELNLSSLELGDSALYFCASSVSGNTDTQYFGPGTRLTVL.

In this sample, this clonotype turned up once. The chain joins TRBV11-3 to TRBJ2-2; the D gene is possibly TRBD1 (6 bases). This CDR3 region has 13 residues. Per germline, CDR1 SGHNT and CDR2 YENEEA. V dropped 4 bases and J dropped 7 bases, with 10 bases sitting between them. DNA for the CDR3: TGTGCCAGCAGCTCGGGGACAATCGGGGAGCTGTTTTTT. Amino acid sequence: CASSSGTIGELFF.

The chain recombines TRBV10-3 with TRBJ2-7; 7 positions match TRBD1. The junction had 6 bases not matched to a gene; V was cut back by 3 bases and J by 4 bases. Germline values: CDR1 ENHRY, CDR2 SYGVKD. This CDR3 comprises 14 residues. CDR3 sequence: CAISDRGSSYEQYF. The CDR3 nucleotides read TGTGCCATCAGTGACAGGGGGTCCTCGTACGAGCAGTACTTC.